This passage covers 6 T cell receptor beta chains from one sample sequenced in a study of T-cell reconstitution after alpha-beta-depleted transplantation in children. Unique molecular identifiers were incorporated into the prepared TCRbeta library. TCRdb called the PCR reads again in MiXCR, with one record for every CDR3 protein. The sample has some 400,000 distinct CDR3 sequences, 20% seen once. Sequencing was performed on PBMCs from the stem cell graft donor, taken from the stem cell graft. These receptors were obtained from a human donor who donated a stem cell graft to a child with acute myeloid leukemia.

Many counts were recorded for this clonotype. J is TRBJ1-4 and V is TRBV18, with 8 bases aligning to TRBD1. There are 14 residues in the CDR3. Losses at the gene ends were 6 bases for V and 2 bases for J; bases not matched to a gene: 2. CDR1 KGHSH and CDR2 LQKENI come from the germline V gene. The CDR3 protein is CASSNRGTNEKLFF. The CDR3 nucleotides read TGTGCCAGCTCCAACAGGGGGACTAATGAAAAACTGTTTTTT.

The chain combines TRBV7-2 with TRBJ2-6; no definite D call. This CDR3 region has 16 residues. V shed 3 bases and J shed 0 bases, with 9 bases lying between them. The germline V gene has CDR1 SGHTA and CDR2 FQGNSA. The DNA for the CDR3 is TGTGCCAGCAGCTTGGACGGAATCTCTGGGGCCAACGTCCTGACTTTC. Translated: CASSLDGISGANVLTF. The variable domain in full, with the rest retrieved from reference TRBV7-2 and TRBJ2-6, is GAGVSQSPSNKVTEKGKDVELRCDPISGHTALYWYRQSLGQGLEFLIYFQGNSAPDKSGLPSDRFSAERTGGSVSTLTIQRTQQEDSAVYLCASSLDGISGANVLTFGAGSRLTVL.

The sample holds a few counts of this clonotype. The V call is TRBV20-1, the J call TRBJ2-1; D is unclear. CDR3 length: 14 residues. With 7 bases removed from V and 7 bases from J, the gap between germline ends came to 20 bases. Germline CDR1 is DFQATT and CDR2 is SNEGSKA (reference sequence). CDR3 region: CSVPAMSVKNEQFF. CDR3 sequence (DNA): TGCAGTGTTCCGGCCATGAGTGTTAAGAATGAGCAGTTCTTC.

This clonotype was observed a few times. In DNA form, the CDR3 reads TGTGCCAGCAGCTTAAACGGAGGGGCGACCGGGGAGCTGTTTTTT. Translation: CASSLNGGATGELFF. The chain recombines TRBV7-6 with TRBJ2-2; a weak D match, TRBD2 (6 bases). The CDR3 spans 15 residues. Germline CDR1 reads SGHVS; CDR2 reads FNYEAQ. V was clipped by 2 bases and J by 5 bases, with 12 bases between them. Looking up the rest from reference TRBV7-6 and TRBJ2-2 gives the full variable domain: GAGVSQSPRYKVTKRGQDVALRCDPISGHVSLYWYRQALGQGPEFLTYFNYEAQQDKSGLPNDRFSAERPEGSISTLTIQRTEQRDSAMYRCASSLNGGATGELFFGEGSRLTVL.

V and J are TRBV7-9 and TRBJ2-7, with 8 bases matching TRBD1. The V segment lost 4 bases and the J segment 3 bases; nucleotides outside the gene matches: 11. Germline CDR1 SEHNR, CDR2 FQNEAQ (reference sequence). The CDR3 is 16 amino acids. CDR3 sequence reads: CASSSDGTGRGYEQYF. Here the CDR3 DNA reads TGTGCCAGCAGCTCGGACGGGACAGGAAGGGGCTACGAGCAGTACTTC.

V and J are TRBV7-9 and TRBJ2-1; 7 bases are a match to TRBD1. Germline assignment: CDR1 SEHNR and CDR2 FQNEAQ (reference sequence). There are 13 residues in the CDR3. Trimming removed 5 bases from V and 8 bases from J; junction bases left unmatched: 6. CDR3 region: CASSQDRFYEQFF. The CDR3 DNA sequence: TGTGCCAGCAGCCAGGACAGGTTTTATGAGCAGTTCTTC.